A selection of T cell receptor beta chains follows, all from one sample in a study of blood T cell repertoires in COVID-19. Repertoires were generated with immunoSEQ multiplex PCR, while TCRdb's copy carries only in-frame clones and drops some. Seen here are 15,000 to 20,000 clones, about 81% observed once, and the top ten hold about 8.1%. The sample consisted of peripheral blood. The receptors originated from a man aged 60 to 69 with acute or convalescent COVID-19. CDR3s include the opening cysteine and the closing phenylalanine or tryptophan. A D gene is named only where the DNA matches it firmly. Clone size is shown for a subset of rows, as once, few, many or a class of expanded clone.

J gene	V gene	clone size	D gene	CDR3 DNA	CDR3 protein
TRBJ2-7	TRBV5-1	once	TRBD1	TGCGCCAGCAGCTCGCGGACAGGGGGCAACGAGCAGTACTTC	CASSSRTGGNEQYF
TRBJ1-1	TRBV20-1	NA	TRBD1	TGCAGTGCCCGGACAGGGGGTGAAGCTTTCTTT	CSARTGGEAFF
TRBJ1-4	TRBV27	NA	NA	TGTGCCAGCAGTTTTCGGAGAAATGAAAAACTGTTTTTT	CASSFRRNEKLFF
TRBJ1-2	TRBV12-3/TRBV12-4	NA	NA	TGTGCCAGCAGTTTGAGTTCAACTAGAGGCTACACCTTC	CASSLSSTRGYTF
TRBJ1-5	TRBV4-1	NA	TRBD1	TGCGCCAGCAGCCAGGGACAGTGGGGAAATCAGCCCCAGCATTTT	CASSQGQWGNQPQHF
TRBJ2-7	TRBV7-3	few	NA	TGTGCCAGCAGCCAACAGGCCTACGAGCAGTACTTC	CASSQQAYEQYF
TRBJ2-5	TRBV5-4	NA	NA	TGTGCCAGCAGCTTTGGACTGATTCAAGAGACCCAGTACTTC	CASSFGLIQETQYF
TRBJ2-1	TRBV24-1	NA	TRBD2	TGTGCCACCAGTGACGAGACTAGCGGGGGGGCCAGGGTCTTC	CATSDETSGGARVF
TRBJ2-1	TRBV5-1	NA	NA	TGCGCCAGCGGTCCGACAGCGAGCTCCTACAATGAGCAGTTCTTC	CASGPTASSYNEQFF
TRBJ2-7	TRBV19	few	TRBD1	TGTGCCAGTAGTATAATTGCAGGGGGCGAGCAGTACTTC	CASSIIAGGEQYF
TRBJ2-7	TRBV6-6	NA	NA	TGTGCCAGCAGTTACTCGATCGGGTCATCCTACGAGCAGTACTTC	CASSYSIGSSYEQYF
TRBJ1-1	TRBV19	NA	NA	TGTGCCAGTAGGGGAGCACGGGGCACTGAAGCTTTCTTT	CASRGARGTEAFF
TRBJ2-6	TRBV7-2	NA	NA	TGTGCCAGCAGCTCCCCCGGGATCTCTGGGGCCAACGTCCTGACTTTC	CASSSPGISGANVLTF
TRBJ2-1	TRBV5-4	NA	TRBD2	TGTGCCAGCAGCGCCCGACTAGCGGGGGGTGGCAATGAGCAGTTCTTC	CASSARLAGGGNEQFF
TRBJ1-2	TRBV20-1	NA	TRBD1	TGCAGTGCAAGGACAGGCGGCTACACCTTC	CSARTGGYTF
TRBJ1-6	TRBV11-2	few	TRBD1	TGTGCCAGCAGCTTAGATAGGGCGGGACAGGGATTCCCCCTCCACTTT	CASSLDRAGQGFPLHF
TRBJ2-5	TRBV5-1	NA	NA	TGCGCCAGCAGCTTGGACAGGGCGCGAGAGACCCAGTACTTC	CASSLDRARETQYF
TRBJ2-7	TRBV7-9	NA	TRBD2	TGTGCCAGCAGCATAACGACCTCTAGCGGGGGCTACGAGCAGTACTTC	CASSITTSSGGYEQYF
TRBJ2-1	TRBV29-1	once	NA	TGCAGCGGGACAACCGATTTCAATGAGCAGTTCTTC	CSGTTDFNEQFF
TRBJ1-1	TRBV29-1	NA	NA	TGCAGCTTTAAAACGGGAGGGCTGGGGGCTGAAGCTTTCTTT	CSFKTGGLGAEAFF
TRBJ1-2	TRBV18	NA	TRBD1	TGTGCCAGCTCACCATCCCCAGGGGGCGGCTATGGCTACACCTTC	CASSPSPGGGYGYTF
TRBJ2-7	TRBV5-1	NA	NA	TGCGCCAGCAGCAGGCGGGACTCCTACGAGCAGTACTTC	CASSRRDSYEQYF
TRBJ2-2	TRBV6-5	few	TRBD1	TGTGCCAGCAGTTGGACAGGACTTAACACCGGGGAGCTGTTTTTT	CASSWTGLNTGELFF
TRBJ2-5	TRBV2	NA	TRBD2	TGTGCCAGCAATCTAGCGGGGAGTTTCCAAGAGACCCAGTACTTC	CASNLAGSFQETQYF
TRBJ1-6	TRBV2	NA	NA	TGTGCCAGCAGTGATGATAGAGCGTCACCCCTCCACTTT	CASSDDRASPLHF
TRBJ2-1	TRBV5-4	NA	TRBD2	TGTGCCAGCAGCTCCGGGGGGGCCTTATACAGTGAGCAGTTCTTC	CASSSGGALYSEQFF
TRBJ1-2	TRBV5-1	NA	TRBD1	TGCGCCAGCAGCGCTGCAGGGGGCGCAGGCTATGGCTACACCTTC	CASSAAGGAGYGYTF
TRBJ1-1	TRBV5-4	NA	NA	TGTGCCAGCAGCTTGGAGGGGGGGTATGGGGAAGCTTTCTTT	CASSLEGGYGEAFF
TRBJ2-7	TRBV2	NA	NA	TGTGCCAGCAGTGTTAACAGAATTTCCTACGAGCAGTACTTC	CASSVNRISYEQYF
TRBJ1-1	TRBV18	NA	NA	TGTGCCAGCTTTGGGGGGGTTACGGGGAACACTGAAGCTTTCTTT	CASFGGVTGNTEAFF
TRBJ2-7	TRBV30	once	NA	TGTGCCTGGAGTGAGGGGAACGCCTACGAGCAGTACTTC	CAWSEGNAYEQYF
TRBJ1-4	TRBV6-6	NA	TRBD1	TGTGCCAGCAGTTACTCTAGGCAGGGGGCATCAAAACTGTTTTTT	CASSYSRQGASKLFF
TRBJ2-1	TRBV12-3/TRBV12-4	few	TRBD1	TGTGCCAGTTCCGGGACAGGGGAGAATGAGCAGTTCTTC	CASSGTGENEQFF
TRBJ2-1	TRBV9	once	TRBD2	TGTGCCAGCAGCACCCTAGCGGGGGCCTACAATGAGCAGTTCTTC	CASSTLAGAYNEQFF
TRBJ1-1	TRBV19	NA	NA	TGTGCCAGTAGTTCGGAGCGAATGAACACTGAAGCTTTCTTT	CASSSERMNTEAFF
TRBJ1-4	TRBV6-5	NA	TRBD1	TGTGCCAGCAGTTCTCAAGGGACAGGGAGGGAGGAAAAACTGTTTTTT	CASSSQGTGREEKLFF
TRBJ2-5	TRBV5-1	NA	TRBD2	TGCGCCAGCAGCTTGGGTTTGGTAGCGGGGGGACAAGAGACCCAGTACTTC	CASSLGLVAGGQETQYF
TRBJ2-7	TRBV28	NA	TRBD1	TGTGCCAGCAGTTCCAGGACAGGGCCCTACGAGCAGTACTTC	CASSSRTGPYEQYF
TRBJ1-1	TRBV5-1	few	TRBD1	TGCGCCAGCAGCTTGGGAGCAGGGGGGACTGAAGCTTTCTTT	CASSLGAGGTEAFF
TRBJ1-5	TRBV13	few	TRBD1	TGTGCCAGCAGCCCTGGGACAGGGAATCAGCCCCAGCATTTT	CASSPGTGNQPQHF
TRBJ2-7	TRBV10-2	medium-sized	NA	TGCGCCAGCAGTGGCGTTCCGGGACTTGCCTCCTACGAGCAGTACTTC	CASSGVPGLASYEQYF
TRBJ1-1	TRBV5-1	NA	NA	TGCGCCAGCAGTCCGGGACACTTGAACACTGAAGCTTTCTTT	CASSPGHLNTEAFF
TRBJ2-7	TRBV5-1	NA	NA	TGCGCCAGCAGCTTGGCTTCCGTACAAGAGCAGTACTTC	CASSLASVQEQYF
TRBJ1-4	TRBV5-1	NA	TRBD1	TGCGCCAGCAGCCCCCCTGGACAGGCTGGAAAACTGTTTTTT	CASSPPGQAGKLFF
TRBJ1-4	TRBV4-1	NA	TRBD1	TGCGCCAGCAGCCGAGGACAGGGGGACGGTGAAAAACTGTTTTTT	CASSRGQGDGEKLFF
TRBJ2-7	TRBV7-8	NA	TRBD1	TGTGCCAGCAGCCCTGGGACAGGGGTCATCCCTGGCGAGCAGTACTTC	CASSPGTGVIPGEQYF
TRBJ2-1	TRBV9	NA	TRBD2	TGTGCCAGCAGCCAGCGGGGGACCTACAATGAGCAGTTCTTC	CASSQRGTYNEQFF
TRBJ1-5	TRBV11-2	NA	NA	TGTGCCAGCAGTTACAGTAGCAATCAGCCCCAGCATTTT	CASSYSSNQPQHF
TRBJ1-1	TRBV27	NA	NA	TGTGCCAGCAGTACCGGGACTTTTTTGAACACTGAAGCTTTCTTT	CASSTGTFLNTEAFF
TRBJ1-3	TRBV30	NA	TRBD1	TGTGCCTGGAGTCAAGTGGGACAGGGGACTGGAAACACCATATATTTT	CAWSQVGQGTGNTIYF
TRBJ1-5	TRBV4-1	once	NA	TGCGCCAGCAGCCAAGATCAGAACGGCAATCAGCCCCAGCATTTT	CASSQDQNGNQPQHF
TRBJ1-2	TRBV7-2	NA	NA	TGTGCCAGCAGCTTAACAGGGATATATGGCTACACCTTC	CASSLTGIYGYTF
TRBJ2-3	TRBV24-1	NA	NA	TGTGCCACCAGTGATCCCCAGGGGACAGATACGCAGTATTTT	CATSDPQGTDTQYF
TRBJ1-2	TRBV15	NA	TRBD1	TGTGCCACCAGCAGAGATTGGAAGGACAGGGTCGTATCTTTTGACTATGGCTACACCTTC	CATSRDWKDRVVSFDYGYTF
TRBJ1-2	TRBV4-1	NA	NA	TGCGCCAGCAGCCGAGGCCAGCCAGGGGACTATGGCTACACCTTC	CASSRGQPGDYGYTF